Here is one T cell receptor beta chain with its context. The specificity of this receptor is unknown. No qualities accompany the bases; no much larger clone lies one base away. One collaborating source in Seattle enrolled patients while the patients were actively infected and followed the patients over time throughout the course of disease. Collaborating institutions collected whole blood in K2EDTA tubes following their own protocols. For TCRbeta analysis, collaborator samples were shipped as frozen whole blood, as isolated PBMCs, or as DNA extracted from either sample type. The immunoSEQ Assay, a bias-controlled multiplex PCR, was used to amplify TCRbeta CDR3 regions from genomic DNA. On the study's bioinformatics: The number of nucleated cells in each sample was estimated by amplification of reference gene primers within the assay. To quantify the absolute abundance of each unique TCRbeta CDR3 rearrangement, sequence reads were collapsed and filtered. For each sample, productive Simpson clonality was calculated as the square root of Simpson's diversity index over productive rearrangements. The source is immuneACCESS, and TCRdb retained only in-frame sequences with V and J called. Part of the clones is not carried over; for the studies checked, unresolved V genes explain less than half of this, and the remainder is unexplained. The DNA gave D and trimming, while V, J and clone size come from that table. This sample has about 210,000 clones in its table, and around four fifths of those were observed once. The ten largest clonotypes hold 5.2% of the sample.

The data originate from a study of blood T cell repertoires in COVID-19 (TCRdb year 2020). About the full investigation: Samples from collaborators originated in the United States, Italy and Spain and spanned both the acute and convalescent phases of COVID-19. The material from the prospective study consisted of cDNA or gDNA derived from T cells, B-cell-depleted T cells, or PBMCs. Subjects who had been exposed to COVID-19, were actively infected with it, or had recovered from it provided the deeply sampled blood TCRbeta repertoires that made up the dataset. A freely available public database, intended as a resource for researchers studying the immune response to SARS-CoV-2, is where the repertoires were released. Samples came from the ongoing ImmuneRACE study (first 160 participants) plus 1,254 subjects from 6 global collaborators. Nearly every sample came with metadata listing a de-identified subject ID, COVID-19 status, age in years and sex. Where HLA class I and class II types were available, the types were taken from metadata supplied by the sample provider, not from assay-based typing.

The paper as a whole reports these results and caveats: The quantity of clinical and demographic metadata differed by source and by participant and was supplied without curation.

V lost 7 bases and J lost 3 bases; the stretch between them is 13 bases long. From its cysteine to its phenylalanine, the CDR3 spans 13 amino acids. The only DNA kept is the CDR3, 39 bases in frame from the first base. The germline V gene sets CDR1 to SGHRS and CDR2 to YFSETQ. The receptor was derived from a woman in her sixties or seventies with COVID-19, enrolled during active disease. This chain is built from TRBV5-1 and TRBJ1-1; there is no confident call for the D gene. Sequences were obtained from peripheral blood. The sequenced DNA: TGCGCCAGCTCCCGGCGGGCGGACACTGAAGCTTTCTTT. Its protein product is CASSRRADTEAFF. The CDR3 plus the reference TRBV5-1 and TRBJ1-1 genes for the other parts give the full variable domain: KAGVTQTPRYLIKTRGQQVTLSCSPISGHRSVSWYQQTPGQGLQFLFEYFSETQRNKGNFPGRFSGRQFSNSRSEMNVSTLELGDSALYLCASSRRADTEAFFGQGTRLTVV.